This TCR beta chain was identified in a study of graft-versus-host responses after intestinal transplantation. The overall study: The recipients all started with anti-thymocyte globulin induction and then took tacrolimus and steroids for 3 to 4 years.

The CDR3 runs to 13 residues. Trimming removed 4 bases at V and 7 bases at J, with 11 bases between. Germline V gene lookup returns CDR1 SGHDT and CDR2 YYEEEE. Profiled with immunoSEQ multiplex PCR; TCRdb holds only in-frame clones, not every one. This sample carries about 70,000 clones, about 94% of them seen once, and the ten largest clones take over 0.45%. This clone came up a few times. The antigen remains undetermined. V gene TRBV5-6 combines with J gene TRBJ1-4, with D perhaps TRBD1 (6 bases). The sequenced sample was unstimulated CD8+ T cells sorted from spleen or lymph node cells, obtained before intestinal transplant. The TCR originated in a human donor who received an intestinal transplant. The CDR3: CASSRGGGEKLFF. The CDR3 DNA reads TGTGCCAGCAGCAGGGGGGGTGGTGAAAAACTGTTTTTT.